What follows are 22 T cell receptor beta chains derived from one specimen sequenced in a study of blood T cell repertoires in COVID-19. Here immunoSEQ multiplex PCR was the method, and the copy in TCRdb shows in-frame clones only, minus some. In the table there are roughly 220,000 clones, 70% to 90% of which are singletons. Sequencing used peripheral blood. All receptors come from a woman between 50 and 59 years old with COVID-19, enrolled during active disease.

The count of this clone is one. The rearrangement uses TRBV28 and TRBJ1-3; 9 nucleotides agree with TRBD1. Unmatched junction bases numbered 9, after V lost 8 bases and J lost 4 bases. The CDR3 runs 15 residues. Germline loops: CDR1 MDHEN, CDR2 SYDVKM. In DNA, the CDR3 is TGTGCCAGCGCCTACAGGGGGCTGGTAGGAAACACCATATATTTT. Its translation: CASAYRGLVGNTIYF.

This rearrangement joins TRBV5-1 to TRBJ2-2, with TRBD2 matching 9 bases. Germline CDR1 is SGHRS and CDR2 is YFSETQ. This CDR3 contains 16 residues. J gave up 3 bases and V 4 bases, and 7 bases lay outside the gene matches. DNA for the CDR3: TGCGCCAGCAGCCTTTCAGGGACTAGCTACACCGGGGAGCTGTTTTTT. Protein sequence: CASSLSGTSYTGELFF.

The rearrangement joins TRBV7-2 to TRBJ2-1, with 7 bases matching TRBD2. J lost 7 bases, V lost 5 bases, and 11 bases had no gene match. This CDR3 is built from 15 residues. CDR1 and CDR2 (germline): SGHTA, FQGNSA. The CDR3, as DNA: TGTGCCAGCAGCCCCGGACTAGGCCTAGGAAATGAGCAGTTCTTC. Translation: CASSPGLGLGNEQFF.

The chain carries TRBV19 and TRBJ1-4; no reliable D call. V was trimmed by 2 bases and J by 0 bases, leaving 22 bases between them. Germline CDR1 and CDR2: LNHDA and SQIVND (reference sequence). The CDR3 has 20 residues. CDR3: CASSILGSRPSPATNEKLFF. The CDR3 DNA reads as TGTGCCAGTAGTATATTGGGGAGCAGGCCTTCCCCAGCAACTAATGAAAAACTGTTTTTT.

The rearrangement links TRBV10-3 to TRBJ1-4; TRBD1 aligns across 9 bases. Germline V CDR1 and CDR2: ENHRY, SYGVKD. The length of the CDR3 is 14 residues. With 6 bases clipped from V and 4 bases from J, the junction kept 3 bases outside the gene matches. This chain's CDR3 is CAISMTGGNEKLFF. CDR3 DNA: TGTGCCATCAGCATGACAGGGGGTAATGAAAAACTGTTTTTT.

This chain joins TRBV4-1 and TRBJ1-2, with 7 nucleotides matching TRBD1. The CDR3 runs 15 residues. With V trimmed by 1 base and J by 4 bases, 6 bases remained unmatched. Germline V gene lookup returns CDR1 MGHRA and CDR2 YSYEKL. The CDR3 spells CASSQAEGARYGYTF. CDR3 bases: TGCGCCAGCAGCCAAGCGGAGGGGGCCCGCTATGGCTACACCTTC.

The rearrangement links TRBV6-1 to TRBJ1-1; D possibly corresponds to TRBD1 (5 bases). Germline CDR1 and CDR2: MNHNS and SASEGT. The V end lost 4 bases, the J end lost 1 base, and 16 bases lay between the germline ends. This CDR3 is 16 amino acids long. In nucleotides, the CDR3 is TGTGCCAGCAGTGCAGGATTAGGGGCCTGGAACACTGAAGCTTTCTTT. Protein product: CASSAGLGAWNTEAFF.

V is TRBV11-3 and J is TRBJ2-7, with D perhaps TRBD1 (5 bases). Trimming took off 5 bases at V and 3 bases at J, with 14 bases between the two ends. The CDR3 has 14 residues. CDR1 and CDR2 (germline): SGHNT, YENEEA. The CDR3 loop is CASSTPGSIYEQYF. The CDR3 DNA is TGTGCCAGCAGCACCCCAGGGTCTATCTACGAGCAGTACTTC.

The chain has TRBV4-3 and TRBJ2-3, with a possible D match to TRBD2 (6 bases). The CDR3 length is 15 residues. CDR1 and CDR2 from the germline V gene are LGHNA and YSLEER. Between the trimmed V and J ends, which lost 2 bases and 5 bases, there was a span of 14 bases. CDR3 sequence: CASSQQTAGGDTQYF. The CDR3, as DNA: TGCGCCAGCAGCCAACAGACAGCCGGGGGAGATACGCAGTATTTT.

Comments on this clone: A much larger clone sits a single nucleotide away, making a read error possible. J is TRBJ1-1 and V is TRBV7-6, with D hard to call. V dropped 2 bases and J dropped 4 bases, with 8 bases sitting between them. The germline V gene has CDR1 SGHVS and CDR2 FNYEAQ. The CDR3 has 13 amino acids. This chain's CDR3 is CASSLSGGTEAFF. DNA of the CDR3: TGTGCCAGCAGCTTAAGCGGAGGCACTGAAGCTTTCTTT.

The gene calls are TRBV30 and TRBJ1-6; D possibly corresponds to TRBD1 (6 bases). Germline V gene sequence: CDR1 GTSNPN, CDR2 SVGIG (reference sequence). The CDR3 is 13 amino acids. V was trimmed by 7 bases and J by 5 bases, leaving 12 bases between them. CDR3 in DNA: TGTGCCTTTAACAGGGAGCATAATTCACCCCTCCACTTT. It encodes CAFNREHNSPLHF.

The CDR3 sequence is CASWGDSNYGYTF. Written as DNA, the CDR3 is TGTGCCAGCTGGGGGGACTCGAACTATGGCTACACCTTC. V usage is TRBV2 and J usage is TRBJ1-2, with D perhaps TRBD1 (5 bases). The CDR3 runs 13 residues. Deletions cut 8 bases from V and 2 bases from J, with 12 bases between. Germline assignment: CDR1 SNHLY and CDR2 FYNNEI.

The rearrangement uses TRBV19 and TRBJ1-1; the match to TRBD1 covers 8 bases. Germline V gives CDR1 LNHDA, CDR2 SQIVND (reference sequence). The J segment lost 1 base and the V segment lost 3 bases, leaving 10 bases of the junction unmatched. The CDR3 consists of 17 residues. CDR3 DNA: TGTGCCAGTAGTATCCCGCGACAGGGGATGAGGAACACTGAAGCTTTCTTT. It specifies CASSIPRQGMRNTEAFF.

This chain uses TRBV10-2 with TRBJ1-3; 7 bases are shared with TRBD1. J lost 0 bases, V lost 6 bases, and 11 bases had no gene match. The length of the CDR3 is 17 residues. Germline V gene sequence: CDR1 WSHSY, CDR2 SAAADI. The CDR3 protein is CASRRRRGPSSGNTIYF. For the CDR3, the DNA is TGCGCCAGCAGAAGGAGGAGGGGGCCTTCCTCTGGAAACACCATATATTTT.

The chain couples TRBV28 to TRBJ2-7; D might be TRBD1 (6 bases). The germline gives CDR1 MDHEN, CDR2 SYDVKM. Trimming took off 5 bases at V and 0 bases at J, with 11 bases between the two ends. CDR3 length equals 14 residues. CDR3 region: CASSRGGRSYEQYF. The CDR3 nucleotides read TGTGCCAGCAGTCGAGGGGGACGCTCCTACGAGCAGTACTTC.

The genes are TRBV9 and TRBJ1-3, with D unresolved. V was cut by 0 bases and J by 0 bases, with 7 bases left in between. Germline CDR1 is SGDLS and CDR2 is YYNGEE. This CDR3 contains 15 residues. The CDR3 region has the DNA TGTGCCAGCAGCGTAGATCCCCTCTCTGGAAACACCATATATTTT. Protein: CASSVDPLSGNTIYF.

This clone was seen a few times. The chain combines TRBV11-2 with TRBJ2-3, with TRBD1 matching over 12 bases. V was clipped by 5 bases and J by 7 bases; unmatched bases: 10. CDR1 is SGHAT and CDR2 is FQNNGV in the germline V gene. The CDR3 is 16 amino acids. The CDR3 bases are TGTGCCAGCAGCCCAAGCGGGACAGGGGGCAGGAATACGCAGTATTTT. It codes for CASSPSGTGGRNTQYF.

This clone was recorded only once. This chain links TRBV24-1 with TRBJ1-5, with D possibly matching TRBD1 (5 bases). CDR1 is KGHDR and CDR2 is SFDVKD in the germline V gene. Trimming removed 2 bases at V and 11 bases at J, with 12 bases between. The CDR3 contains 13 residues. The CDR3 DNA sequence: TGTGCCACCAGTGATTCCAGGGTGAAGTCCCAGCATTTT. It is translated as CATSDSRVKSQHF.

The chain links TRBV5-4 to TRBJ2-1, with D possibly matching TRBD1 (5 bases). Trimming removed 0 bases at V and 8 bases at J, with 12 bases between. The CDR3 has 14 residues. Germline V gene sequence: CDR1 SGHNT, CDR2 YYREEE (reference sequence). CDR3 loop: CASSLEGPLDEQFF. CDR3 DNA: TGTGCCAGCAGCTTGGAGGGGCCCCTTGATGAGCAGTTCTTC.

The chain couples TRBV5-1 to TRBJ2-1, with D possibly TRBD1 on 6 matching bases. V lost 3 bases, J lost 8 bases, and 18 bases lay in between. The CDR3 is made up of 15 amino acids. Germline V gives CDR1 SGHRS, CDR2 YFSETQ. In DNA form, the CDR3 reads TGCGCCAGCAGCTCTTCACCGGGACAAGCAGATGAGCAGTTCTTC. As protein: CASSSSPGQADEQFF.

The V and J genes are TRBV5-4 and TRBJ2-7, with D perhaps TRBD1 (5 bases). V shed 2 bases and J shed 5 bases, with 20 bases lying between them. CDR1 is SGHNT and CDR2 is YYREEE in the germline V gene (reference sequence). CDR3 length: 16 residues. CDR3 sequence reads: CASSFPQGTLGDEQYF. CDR3 nucleotide sequence: TGTGCCAGCAGCTTTCCTCAGGGAACCCTGGGCGACGAGCAGTACTTC. The whole variable domain, filled in from reference TRBV5-4 and TRBJ2-7, reads ETGVTQSPTHLIKTRGQQVTLRCSSQSGHNTVSWYQQALGQGPQFIFQYYREEENGRGNFPPRFSGLQFPNYSSELNVNALELDDSALYLCASSFPQGTLGDEQYFGPGTRLTVT.

The genes are TRBV5-4 and TRBJ2-7, with TRBD2 matching over 9 bases. Germline V lookup: CDR1 SGHNT, CDR2 YYREEE (reference sequence). The V segment lost 3 bases and the J segment 3 bases; nucleotides outside the gene matches: 7. The CDR3 is 15 residues long. The CDR3 DNA sequence: TGTGCCAGCAGCTCTGATCTAGCGGGGATCTACGAGCAGTACGTC. Protein product: CASSSDLAGIYEQYV.